This T cell receptor (beta chain) appears in the sequencing data of a study of blood T cell repertoires in COVID-19. Germline lookup yields CDR1 GTSNPN and CDR2 SVGIG (reference sequence). This CDR3 has 13 residues. V was cut by 0 bases and J by 7 bases, with 12 bases left in between. In the original analysis: Scientists estimated how many nucleated cells there were by amplifying reference gene primers. Sequenced by immunoSEQ multiplex PCR; TCRdb stores in-frame clones only, minus some. The V and J calls and clone size are taken from that table; D and trimming were inferred from the DNA. The sample consists of 50,000 or so clones, 86% of them appearing once.

This chain links TRBV30 with TRBJ1-2, with D possibly being TRBD1 (5 bases). Sequenced: peripheral blood. This receptor was identified in a woman older than 75 with acute or convalescent COVID-19. This CDR3 reads CAWSVRGGFGYTF. The CDR3 region has the DNA TGTGCCTGGAGTGTACGCGGGGGGTTTGGCTACACCTTC.